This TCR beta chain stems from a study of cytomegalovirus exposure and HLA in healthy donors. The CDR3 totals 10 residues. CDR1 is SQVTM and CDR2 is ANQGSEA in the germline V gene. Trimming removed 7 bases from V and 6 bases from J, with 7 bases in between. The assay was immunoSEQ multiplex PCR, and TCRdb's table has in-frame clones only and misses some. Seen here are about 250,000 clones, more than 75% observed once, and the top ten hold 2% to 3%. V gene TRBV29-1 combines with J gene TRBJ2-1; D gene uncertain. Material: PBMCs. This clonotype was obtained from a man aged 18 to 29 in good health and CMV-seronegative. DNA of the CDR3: TGCAGCGCAGGTAGCAATGAGCAGTTCTTC. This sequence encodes CSAGSNEQFF.